The clone carrying this TCR beta chain has a single count. No antigen is known for it. Per germline, CDR1 MNHEY and CDR2 SVGAGI. The CDR3 spans 15 residues. V lost 4 bases and J lost 1, with 14 bases in between. The record originates from a study of vaccination effects on CD4 cells after COVID-19. CD4+ T cells specific for antigen were expanded with viral peptide pools by the ViraFEST assay before sequencing. Following culture for approximately ten days, CD4+ T cells were isolated. The vaccine recipients had no prior SARS-CoV-2 infection, with negative nucleocapsid antibodies. Sequencing was performed with immunoSEQ multiplex PCR; in TCRdb, only in-frame clones are kept and a portion is missing. The repertoire holds approximately 30,000 clones, with 73% as singletons.

The clonotype comes from a human donor who received a COVID-19 vaccine. The specimen comprised CD4+ T cells from PBMCs cultured with HCoV-OC43 spike peptides, sampled before COVID-19 vaccination. Subset in this sample: HCoV-OC43 spike overlapping peptide pool stimulation. This chain connects TRBV6-5 to TRBJ2-7; no definite D call. CDR3 residues: CASSSSVLHSYEQYF. CDR3 DNA sequence: TGTGCCAGCAGTTCCTCAGTCCTACATTCCTACGAGCAGTACTTC.